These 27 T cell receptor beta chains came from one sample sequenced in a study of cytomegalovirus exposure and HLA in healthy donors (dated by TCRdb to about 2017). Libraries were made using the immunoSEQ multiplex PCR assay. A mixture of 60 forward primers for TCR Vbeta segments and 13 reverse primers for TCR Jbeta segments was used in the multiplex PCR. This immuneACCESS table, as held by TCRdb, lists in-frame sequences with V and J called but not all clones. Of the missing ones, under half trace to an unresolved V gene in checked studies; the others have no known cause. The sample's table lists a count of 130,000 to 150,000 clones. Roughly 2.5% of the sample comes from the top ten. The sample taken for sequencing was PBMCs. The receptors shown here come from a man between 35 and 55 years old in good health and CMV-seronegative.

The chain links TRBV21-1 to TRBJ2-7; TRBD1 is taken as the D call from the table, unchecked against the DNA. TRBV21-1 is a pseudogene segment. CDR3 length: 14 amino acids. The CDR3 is CASSKGSRLNEQYF. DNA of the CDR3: TGTGCCAGCAGCAAAGGCAGCAGGCTCAACGAGCAGTACTTC.

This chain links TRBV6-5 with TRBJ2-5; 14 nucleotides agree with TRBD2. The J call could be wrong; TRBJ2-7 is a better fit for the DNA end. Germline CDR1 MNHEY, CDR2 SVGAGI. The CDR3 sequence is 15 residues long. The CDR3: CASRRLAGGAYEQYF. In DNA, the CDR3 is TGTGCCAGCAGAAGACTAGCGGGGGGGGCCTACGAGCAGTACTTC.

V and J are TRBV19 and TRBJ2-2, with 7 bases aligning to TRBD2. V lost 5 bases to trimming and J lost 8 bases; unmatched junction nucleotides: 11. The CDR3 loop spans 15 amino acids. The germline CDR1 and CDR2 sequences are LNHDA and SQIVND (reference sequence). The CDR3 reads CASSPSSGGRGELFF. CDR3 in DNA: TGTGCCAGTAGTCCTTCGTCCGGGGGGAGGGGGGAGCTGTTTTTT.

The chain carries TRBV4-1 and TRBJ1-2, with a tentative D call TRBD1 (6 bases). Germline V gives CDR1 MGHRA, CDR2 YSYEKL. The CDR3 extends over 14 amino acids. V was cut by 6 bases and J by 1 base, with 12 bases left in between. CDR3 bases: TGCGCCAGCAGTACAGGGCCTTTTAACTATGGCTACACCTTC. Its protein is CASSTGPFNYGYTF.

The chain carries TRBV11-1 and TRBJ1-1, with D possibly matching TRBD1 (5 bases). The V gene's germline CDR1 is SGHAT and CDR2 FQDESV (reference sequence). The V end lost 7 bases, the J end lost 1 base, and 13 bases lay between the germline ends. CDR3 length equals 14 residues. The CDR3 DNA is TGTGCCAGCAAGTTCCGGCAGGGGAACACTGAAGCTTTCTTT. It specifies CASKFRQGNTEAFF.

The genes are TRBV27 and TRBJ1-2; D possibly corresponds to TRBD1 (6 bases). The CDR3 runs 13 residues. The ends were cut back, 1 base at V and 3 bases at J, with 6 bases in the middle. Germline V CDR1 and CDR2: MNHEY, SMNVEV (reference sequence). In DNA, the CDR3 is TGTGCCAGCAGTTTATACAGGGACTATGGCTACACCTTC. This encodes CASSLYRDYGYTF.

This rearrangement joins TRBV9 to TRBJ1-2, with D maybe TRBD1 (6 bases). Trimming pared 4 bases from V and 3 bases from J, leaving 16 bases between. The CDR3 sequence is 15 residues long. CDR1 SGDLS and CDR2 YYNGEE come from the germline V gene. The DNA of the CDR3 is TGTGCCAGCAGCCCGGATCCACAGGGAGACTATGGCTACACCTTC. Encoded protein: CASSPDPQGDYGYTF.

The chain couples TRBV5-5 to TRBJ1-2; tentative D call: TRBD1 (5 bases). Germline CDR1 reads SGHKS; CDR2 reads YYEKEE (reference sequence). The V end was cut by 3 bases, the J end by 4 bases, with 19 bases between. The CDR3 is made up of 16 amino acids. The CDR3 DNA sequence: TGTGCCAGCAGCTGGATCGACAGACTCCCACTCTATGGCTACACCTTC. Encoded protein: CASSWIDRLPLYGYTF.

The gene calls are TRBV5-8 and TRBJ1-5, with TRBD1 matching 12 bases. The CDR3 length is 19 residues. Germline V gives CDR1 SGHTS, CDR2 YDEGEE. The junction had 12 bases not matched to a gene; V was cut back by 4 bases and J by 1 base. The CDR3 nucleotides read TGTGCCAGCAGCACGGGACAGGGGGCGCGTATAAGGAGCAATCAGCCCCAGCATTTT. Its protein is CASSTGQGARIRSNQPQHF.

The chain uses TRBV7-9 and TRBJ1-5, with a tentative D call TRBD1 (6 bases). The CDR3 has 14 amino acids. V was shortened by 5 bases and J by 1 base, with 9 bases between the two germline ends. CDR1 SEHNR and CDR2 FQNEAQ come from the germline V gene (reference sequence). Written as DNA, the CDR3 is TGTGCCAGCAGCATCCAGGGGAGCAATCAGCCCCAGCATTTT. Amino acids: CASSIQGSNQPQHF.

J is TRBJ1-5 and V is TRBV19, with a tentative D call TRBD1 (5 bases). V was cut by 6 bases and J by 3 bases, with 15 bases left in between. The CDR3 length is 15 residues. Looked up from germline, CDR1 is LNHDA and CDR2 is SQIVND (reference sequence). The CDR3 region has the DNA TGTGCCAGTAGCCGGACACGGCTATTCAATCAGCCCCAGCATTTT. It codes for CASSRTRLFNQPQHF.

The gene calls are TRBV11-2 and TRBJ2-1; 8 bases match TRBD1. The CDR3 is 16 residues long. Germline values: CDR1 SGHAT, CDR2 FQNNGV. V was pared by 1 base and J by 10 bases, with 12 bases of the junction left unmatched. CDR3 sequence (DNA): TGTGCCAGCAGCTTAGTCGGACAGGGAACCTTGAAGGAGCAGTTCTTC. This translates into CASSLVGQGTLKEQFF.

The CDR3 DNA reads as TGCGCCAGCAGCCGGGTCAGGGGGCTCGAGGATGAGCAGTTCTTC. It specifies CASSRVRGLEDEQFF. The chain links TRBV4-3 to TRBJ2-1, with 8 positions matching TRBD1. Germline V CDR1 and CDR2: LGHNA, YSLEER. Trimming at V came to 4 bases and at J to 8 bases, leaving 10 bases not matched to a gene. The CDR3 loop spans 15 amino acids.

CDR3 amino acids: CASSSGQGRVGQFF. Written as DNA, the CDR3 is TGTGCCAGCAGCTCGGGACAGGGTAGGGTAGGGCAGTTCTTC. The chain couples TRBV7-3 to TRBJ2-1; 9 nucleotides agree with TRBD1. The CDR3 runs 14 residues. V gave up 4 bases and J gave up 12 bases; unmatched junction bases: 10. The germline V gene encodes CDR1 SGHTA and CDR2 FQGTGA. Full variable domain (rest looked up from reference TRBV7-3 and TRBJ2-1): GAGVSQTPSNKVTEKGKYVELRCDPISGHTALYWYRQSLGQGPEFLIYFQGTGAADDSGLPNDRFFAVRPEGSVSTLKIQRTERGDSAVYLCASSSGQGRVGQFFGPGTRLTVL.

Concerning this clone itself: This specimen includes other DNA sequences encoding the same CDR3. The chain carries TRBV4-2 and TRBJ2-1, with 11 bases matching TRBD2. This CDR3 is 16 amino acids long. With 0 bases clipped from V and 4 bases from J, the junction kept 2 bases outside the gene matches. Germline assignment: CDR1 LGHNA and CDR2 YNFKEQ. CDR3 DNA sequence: TGTGCCAGCAGCCAAGATGGGACTAGCGGTTACAATGAGCAGTTCTTC. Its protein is CASSQDGTSGYNEQFF.

DNA for the CDR3: TGTGCCAGCAGCCGAGACAGGGGCAGCTCCTACGAGCAGTACTTC. Amino acid sequence: CASSRDRGSSYEQYF. This rearrangement joins TRBV28 to TRBJ2-7, with 8 nucleotides matching TRBD1. CDR3 length equals 15 residues. Looked up from germline, CDR1 is MDHEN and CDR2 is SYDVKM. With V trimmed by 6 bases and J by 0 bases, 7 bases remained unmatched.

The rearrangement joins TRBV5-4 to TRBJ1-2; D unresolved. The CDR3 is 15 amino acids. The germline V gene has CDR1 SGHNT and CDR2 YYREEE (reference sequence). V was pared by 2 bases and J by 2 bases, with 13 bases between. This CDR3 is CASSFFGRQNYGYTF. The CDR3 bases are TGTGCCAGCAGCTTCTTCGGCCGACAAAACTATGGCTACACCTTC.

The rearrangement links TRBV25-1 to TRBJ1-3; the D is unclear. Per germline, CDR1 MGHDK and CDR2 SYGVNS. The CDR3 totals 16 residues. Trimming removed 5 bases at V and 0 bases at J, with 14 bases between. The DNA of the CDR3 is TGTGCCAGCAGTAGCCTCACGGACTTCTCTGGAAACACCATATATTTT. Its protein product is CASSSLTDFSGNTIYF.

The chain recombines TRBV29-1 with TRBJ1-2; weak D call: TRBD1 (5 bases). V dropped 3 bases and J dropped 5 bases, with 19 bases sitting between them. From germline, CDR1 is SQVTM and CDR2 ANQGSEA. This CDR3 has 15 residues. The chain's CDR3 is CSVDSPQGILYGYTF. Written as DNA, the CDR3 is TGCAGCGTTGACAGCCCTCAGGGAATCCTATATGGCTACACCTTC.

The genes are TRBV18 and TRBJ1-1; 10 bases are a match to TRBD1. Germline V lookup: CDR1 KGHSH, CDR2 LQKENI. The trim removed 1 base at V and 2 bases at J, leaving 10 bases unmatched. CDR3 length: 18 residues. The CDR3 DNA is TGTGCCAGCTCACCACTAGGACAGGGGGATCAGGCAAACACTGAAGCTTTCTTT. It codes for CASSPLGQGDQANTEAFF.

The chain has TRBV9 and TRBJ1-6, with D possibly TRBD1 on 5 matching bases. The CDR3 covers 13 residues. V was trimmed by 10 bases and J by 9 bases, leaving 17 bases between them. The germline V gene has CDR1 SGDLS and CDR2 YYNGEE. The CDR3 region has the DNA TGTGCCTCACAGGAGGGGTTGGGTTCACCCCTCCACTTT. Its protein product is CASQEGLGSPLHF.

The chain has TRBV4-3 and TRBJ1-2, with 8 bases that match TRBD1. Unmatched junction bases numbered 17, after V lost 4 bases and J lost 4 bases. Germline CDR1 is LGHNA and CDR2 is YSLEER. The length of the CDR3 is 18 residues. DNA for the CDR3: TGCGCCAGCAGCCGAACCCACGACAGGGGATTGGACCTCTATGGCTACACCTTC. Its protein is CASSRTHDRGLDLYGYTF.

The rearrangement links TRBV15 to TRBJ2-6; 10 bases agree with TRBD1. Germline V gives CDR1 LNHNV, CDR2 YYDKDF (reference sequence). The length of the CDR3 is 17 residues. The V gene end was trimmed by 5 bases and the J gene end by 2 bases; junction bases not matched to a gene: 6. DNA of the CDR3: TGTGCCACCAGCGCCCGGGACAGGGGCACTGGGGCCAACGTCCTGACTTTC. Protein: CATSARDRGTGANVLTF.

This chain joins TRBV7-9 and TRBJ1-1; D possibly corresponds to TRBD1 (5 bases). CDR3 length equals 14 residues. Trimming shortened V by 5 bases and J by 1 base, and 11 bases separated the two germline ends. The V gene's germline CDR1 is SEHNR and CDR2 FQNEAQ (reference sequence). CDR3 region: CASSLNQGNTEAFF. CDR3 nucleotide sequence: TGTGCCAGCAGCCTAAATCAGGGGAACACTGAAGCTTTCTTT. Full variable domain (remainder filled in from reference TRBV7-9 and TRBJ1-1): DTGVSQNPRHKITKRGQNVTFRCDPISEHNRLYWYRQTLGQGPEFLTYFQNEAQLEKSRLLSDRFSAERPKGSFSTLEIQRTEQGDSAMYLCASSLNQGNTEAFFGQGTRLTVV.

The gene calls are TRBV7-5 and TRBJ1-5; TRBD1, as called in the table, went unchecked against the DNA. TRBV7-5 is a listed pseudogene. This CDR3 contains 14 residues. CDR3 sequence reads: CARSLRQGNQPQHF. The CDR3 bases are TGTGCCAGAAGCTTAAGACAGGGCAATCAGCCCCAGCATTTT.

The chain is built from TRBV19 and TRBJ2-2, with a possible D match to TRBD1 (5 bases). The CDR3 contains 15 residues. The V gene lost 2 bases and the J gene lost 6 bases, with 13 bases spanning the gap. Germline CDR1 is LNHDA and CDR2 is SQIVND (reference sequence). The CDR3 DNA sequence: TGTGCCAGTAGTATACAAGGGGTGAAGTCCGGGGAGCTGTTTTTT. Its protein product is CASSIQGVKSGELFF.

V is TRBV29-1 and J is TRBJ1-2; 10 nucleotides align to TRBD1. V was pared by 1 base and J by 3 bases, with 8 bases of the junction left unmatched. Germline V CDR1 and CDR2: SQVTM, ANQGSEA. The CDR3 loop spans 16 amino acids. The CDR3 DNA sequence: TGCAGCGTTGAAGGCGACAGGGGGCCCCTCGACTATGGCTACACCTTC. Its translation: CSVEGDRGPLDYGYTF.